This is a list of T cell receptor beta chains from one sample in a study of CD8 T cells in Susac syndrome. TCRdb reanalysed the immunoSEQ multiplex PCR reads using MiXCR and keeps one entry per CDR3 protein. The sample includes over 95,000 distinct CDR3 sequences, 85% to 95% of them seen just once. What was sequenced was CD8+ T cells from PBMCs. Every receptor here comes from a human donor in good health. Each CDR3 is given with its conserved first and last residue. A D gene is named only where the DNA matches it firmly. Not all rows give a size; the values are once, few, many and, for expanded clones, a class.

abundance: once
d_gene: TRBD2
j_gene: TRBJ2-7
v_gene: TRBV5-5
CDR3aa: CASSLDLTSGSHEQYF
CDR3nt: TGTGCCAGCAGCTTGGACCTGACTAGCGGGAGTCACGAGCAGTACTTC

abundance: -
d_gene: -
j_gene: TRBJ1-1
v_gene: TRBV7-2
CDR3aa: CASSLASGGTEAFF
CDR3nt: TGTGCCAGCAGCTTAGCTTCGGGGGGCACTGAAGCTTTCTTT

abundance: few
d_gene: TRBD1
j_gene: TRBJ2-7
v_gene: TRBV28
CDR3aa: CASSWGQGGEQYF
CDR3nt: TGTGCCAGCAGTTGGGGACAGGGTGGCGAGCAGTACTTC

abundance: -
d_gene: -
j_gene: TRBJ2-7
v_gene: TRBV7-2
CDR3aa: CASSSFRVARGEQYF
CDR3nt: TGTGCCAGCAGCTCGTTCAGGGTTGCGCGGGGCGAGCAGTACTTC

abundance: -
d_gene: -
j_gene: TRBJ2-1
v_gene: TRBV2
CDR3aa: CASSVTGINEQFF
CDR3nt: TGTGCCAGCAGTGTTACTGGCATCAATGAGCAGTTCTTC

abundance: -
d_gene: TRBD1
j_gene: TRBJ2-5
v_gene: TRBV20-1
CDR3aa: CSARSGTGTGGTQYF
CDR3nt: TGCAGTGCTAGATCCGGGACAGGAACGGGTGGAACCCAGTACTTC

abundance: -
d_gene: -
j_gene: TRBJ1-2
v_gene: TRBV15
CDR3aa: CATSGRYGYTF
CDR3nt: TGTGCCACCAGCGGTCGATATGGCTACACCTTC

abundance: -
d_gene: -
j_gene: TRBJ1-2
v_gene: TRBV6-6
CDR3aa: CASSYSDMYGYTF
CDR3nt: TGTGCCAGCAGTTATTCGGACATGTATGGCTACACCTTC

abundance: -
d_gene: -
j_gene: TRBJ1-1
v_gene: TRBV5-1
CDR3aa: CASSLGGVAEAFF
CDR3nt: TGCGCCAGCAGCTTGGGGGGAGTCGCTGAAGCTTTCTTT

abundance: -
d_gene: TRBD1
j_gene: TRBJ2-7
v_gene: TRBV20-1
CDR3aa: CSAPTGDHEQYF
CDR3nt: TGCAGTGCCCCGACAGGGGACCACGAGCAGTACTTC

abundance: -
d_gene: -
j_gene: TRBJ1-3
v_gene: TRBV20-1
CDR3aa: CSARVRRTSGNTIYF
CDR3nt: TGCAGTGCTAGAGTTAGGAGAACCTCTGGAAACACCATATATTTT

abundance: -
d_gene: TRBD2
j_gene: TRBJ2-2
v_gene: TRBV11-2
CDR3aa: CASTQYTGTSGRRSTGELFF
CDR3nt: TGTGCCAGCACCCAATATACCGGGACTAGCGGGAGGAGGAGCACCGGGGAGCTGTTTTTT

abundance: -
d_gene: -
j_gene: TRBJ2-2
v_gene: TRBV7-9
CDR3aa: CASSLSAGELGELFF
CDR3nt: TGTGCCAGCAGCTTATCCGCAGGGGAGTTGGGGGAGCTGTTTTTT

abundance: -
d_gene: -
j_gene: TRBJ1-5
v_gene: TRBV4-1
CDR3aa: CASSLYPAVSNQPQHF
CDR3nt: TGCGCCAGCAGTCTTTACCCAGCGGTTAGCAATCAGCCCCAGCATTTT

abundance: -
d_gene: -
j_gene: TRBJ1-5
v_gene: TRBV29-1
CDR3aa: CSAGSRNQPQHF
CDR3nt: TGCAGCGCAGGGTCCAGAAATCAGCCCCAGCATTTT

abundance: -
d_gene: TRBD1
j_gene: TRBJ1-5
v_gene: TRBV19
CDR3aa: CASSILAGQGFGQPQHF
CDR3nt: TGTGCCAGTAGTATCTTGGCGGGACAGGGGTTCGGACAGCCCCAGCATTTT

abundance: -
d_gene: -
j_gene: TRBJ2-5
v_gene: TRBV5-1
CDR3aa: CASSFEGTVVPETQYF
CDR3nt: TGCGCCAGCAGCTTCGAGGGTACCGTGGTTCCAGAGACCCAGTACTTC

abundance: -
d_gene: -
j_gene: TRBJ2-7
v_gene: TRBV29-1
CDR3aa: CSVESEYEQYF
CDR3nt: TGCAGCGTTGAATCCGAGTACGAGCAGTACTTC

abundance: once
d_gene: -
j_gene: TRBJ2-7
v_gene: TRBV18
CDR3aa: CASSPPVGFSSYEQYF
CDR3nt: TGTGCCAGCTCACCACCGGTCGGCTTCTCGAGCTACGAGCAGTACTTC

abundance: -
d_gene: -
j_gene: TRBJ2-3
v_gene: TRBV5-4
CDR3aa: CASSLNRKATDTQYF
CDR3nt: TGTGCCAGCAGCTTGAACCGTAAAGCCACAGATACGCAGTATTTT

abundance: -
d_gene: -
j_gene: TRBJ2-5
v_gene: TRBV5-4
CDR3aa: CASSWQHTHETQYF
CDR3nt: TGTGCCAGCAGCTGGCAGCATACGCATGAGACCCAGTACTTC

abundance: -
d_gene: -
j_gene: TRBJ2-5
v_gene: TRBV7-9
CDR3aa: CASSLSPVETQYF
CDR3nt: TGTGCCAGCAGCTTATCCCCGGTCGAGACCCAGTACTTC

abundance: few
d_gene: -
j_gene: TRBJ1-3
v_gene: TRBV7-2
CDR3aa: CASSLASRIAETIYF
CDR3nt: TGTGCCAGCAGCTTAGCGAGCAGGATTGCTGAGACCATATATTTT

abundance: -
d_gene: -
j_gene: TRBJ1-1
v_gene: TRBV3-1
CDR3aa: CASSQRNEAAFF
CDR3nt: TGTGCCAGCAGCCAAAGAAACGAAGCGGCTTTCTTT

abundance: once
d_gene: -
j_gene: TRBJ1-5
v_gene: TRBV7-9
CDR3aa: CASSLSSVSGQPQHF
CDR3nt: TGTGCCAGCAGCCTCTCCAGCGTCTCCGGTCAGCCCCAGCATTTT

abundance: -
d_gene: -
j_gene: TRBJ2-3
v_gene: TRBV6-5
CDR3aa: CASSYSRGFAQYF
CDR3nt: TGTGCCAGCAGTTACTCTCGGGGTTTCGCGCAGTATTTT

abundance: -
d_gene: TRBD1
j_gene: TRBJ2-7
v_gene: TRBV7-2
CDR3aa: CASSEGQGFFYEQYF
CDR3nt: TGTGCCAGCAGCGAGGGACAGGGCTTCTTCTACGAGCAGTACTTC

abundance: -
d_gene: TRBD2
j_gene: TRBJ2-1
v_gene: TRBV10-3
CDR3aa: CASTSATHSSLSYNEQFF
CDR3nt: TGTGCCAGTACTAGCGCCACACATTCCTCGCTATCCTACAATGAGCAGTTCTTC

abundance: -
d_gene: -
j_gene: TRBJ2-7
v_gene: TRBV4-3
CDR3aa: CASSQAARGAGYEQYF
CDR3nt: TGCGCCAGCAGCCAAGCGGCACGGGGGGCTGGCTACGAGCAGTACTTC

abundance: -
d_gene: TRBD2
j_gene: TRBJ2-2
v_gene: TRBV6-6
CDR3aa: CASSYWLAGNTGELFF
CDR3nt: TGTGCCAGCAGTTACTGGCTAGCGGGGAACACCGGGGAGCTGTTTTTT

abundance: -
d_gene: -
j_gene: TRBJ2-7
v_gene: TRBV7-2
CDR3aa: CASSRSGTTSYEQYF
CDR3nt: TGTGCCAGCAGCCGGTCCGGGACGACCAGTTACGAGCAGTACTTC

abundance: -
d_gene: TRBD2
j_gene: TRBJ2-1
v_gene: TRBV7-8
CDR3aa: CASSLAGTSARGEFF
CDR3nt: TGTGCCAGCAGCTTAGCCGGGACTAGCGCCCGTGGGGAGTTCTTC

abundance: -
d_gene: -
j_gene: TRBJ2-7
v_gene: TRBV3-1
CDR3aa: CASSPTWSSYEQYF
CDR3nt: TGTGCCAGCAGCCCCACTTGGAGCTCCTACGAGCAGTACTTC